This record concerns one TCR beta chain sequence. Germline CDR1 is SGDLS and CDR2 is YYNGEE. Trimming took 0 bases from V and 1 from J, leaving 7 bases between them. This CDR3 has 14 amino acids. Sequenced by immunoSEQ multiplex PCR; TCRdb stores in-frame clones only, minus some. Among about 52,000 clones listed, about 83% were seen once. The data were obtained in a study of blood T cell repertoires in COVID-19. Study overall: T cells, B-cell-depleted T cells, or PBMCs supplied cDNA or gDNA.

The TCR sequence derives from a woman of 80 years or more with acute or convalescent COVID-19. The genes are TRBV9 and TRBJ1-1; possible D gene TRBD1, 5 bases. Specimen: peripheral blood. CDR3 region: CASSVVQENTEAFF. CDR3 in DNA: TGTGCCAGCAGCGTAGTACAGGAGAACACTGAAGCTTTCTTT.